A single sample is the source of the 10 T cell receptor beta chains below, sequenced in a study of T cell responses to AZD1222 COVID-19 vaccine. TCRdb's copy holds only in-frame clones and misses some; the assay was immunoSEQ multiplex PCR. The table lists roughly 150,000 clones, approximately 90% of them singletons, with 1.5% to 2% in the top ten. Sequencing was performed on peripheral blood, taken on day 0 of AZD1222 vaccination. Receptors originate from an adult in good health.

The chain has TRBV4-1 and TRBJ1-5; weak D call: TRBD1 (5 bases). The V gene's germline CDR1 is MGHRA and CDR2 YSYEKL. V was clipped by 0 bases and J by 7 bases, with 13 bases between them. CDR3 length: 15 amino acids. The CDR3 here is CASSQDWGLEQPQHF. The CDR3 nucleotides are TGCGCCAGCAGCCAAGATTGGGGGTTGGAGCAGCCCCAGCATTTT.

J is TRBJ2-7 and V is TRBV7-2; 7 nucleotides line up with TRBD2. V lost 4 bases, J lost 6 bases, and 12 bases stayed unmatched. CDR3 length: 15 residues. Per the germline V gene, CDR1 is SGHTA and CDR2 is FQGNSA. DNA for the CDR3: TGTGCCAGCAGCTCGGGACTACTAGGCGTCCGCGAGCAGTACTTC. Protein product: CASSSGLLGVREQYF. Looking up the rest from reference TRBV7-2 and TRBJ2-7 gives the full variable domain: GAGVSQSPSNKVTEKGKDVELRCDPISGHTALYWYRQSLGQGLEFLIYFQGNSAPDKSGLPSDRFSAERTGGSVSTLTIQRTQQEDSAVYLCASSSGLLGVREQYFGPGTRLTVT.

The chain employs TRBV5-1 and TRBJ2-1; D gene ambiguous. Germline CDR1 SGHRS, CDR2 YFSETQ. Between the trimmed V and J ends, which lost 0 bases and 6 bases, there was a span of 19 bases. The CDR3 is 17 amino acids. The CDR3 DNA sequence: TGCGCCAGCAGCTTGGAGATCCGGGTCGTAGGCAGCAATGAGCAGTTCTTC. It codes for CASSLEIRVVGSNEQFF. Combining the CDR3 with reference TRBV5-1 and TRBJ2-1 gives the whole variable domain KAGVTQTPRYLIKTRGQQVTLSCSPISGHRSVSWYQQTPGQGLQFLFEYFSETQRNKGNFPGRFSGRQFSNSRSEMNVSTLELGDSALYLCASSLEIRVVGSNEQFFGPGTRLTVL.

This rearrangement joins TRBV4-2 to TRBJ1-2, with D possibly matching TRBD1 (5 bases). The CDR3 covers 15 residues. CDR1 is LGHNA and CDR2 is YNFKEQ in the germline V gene. V lost 4 bases and J lost 0, with 12 bases in between. The CDR3 loop reads CASSRGRGTNYGYTF. The CDR3 region has the DNA TGTGCCAGCAGCCGAGGGCGGGGGACTAACTATGGCTACACCTTC.

This rearrangement joins TRBV29-1 to TRBJ2-1; 9 nucleotides align to TRBD2. CDR1 and CDR2 from the germline V gene are SQVTM and ANQGSEA. The CDR3 totals 14 residues. Germline trimming cut 1 base from V and 8 bases from J; bases unmatched to any gene: 6. The CDR3 sequence: CSVEVSGRFDEQFF. The CDR3 DNA follows: TGCAGCGTTGAAGTTAGCGGGAGATTCGATGAGCAGTTCTTC.

J is TRBJ1-6 and V is TRBV3-1 (or the pseudogene TRBV3-2); D ambiguous. Germline loops: CDR1 LGHDT, CDR2 YNNKEL (reference sequence). The CDR3 runs to 14 residues. Between the trimmed V and J ends, which lost 3 bases and 6 bases, there was a span of 9 bases. The CDR3 is CASSQKGGNSPLHF. The CDR3 bases are TGTGCCAGCAGCCAGAAGGGAGGTAATTCACCCCTCCACTTT.

This clone has just one count. The V call is TRBV5-1, the J call TRBJ1-4; 7 bases line up with TRBD1. This CDR3 region has 14 residues. Trimming removed 4 bases from V and 6 bases from J; junction bases left unmatched: 6. The germline CDR1 and CDR2 sequences are SGHRS and YFSETQ. The CDR3 nucleotides are TGCGCCAGCAGCCAAGGGGGCGGATATGAAAAACTGTTTTTT. Its translation: CASSQGGGYEKLFF. The variable domain in full, with the rest retrieved from reference TRBV5-1 and TRBJ1-4, is KAGVTQTPRYLIKTRGQQVTLSCSPISGHRSVSWYQQTPGQGLQFLFEYFSETQRNKGNFPGRFSGRQFSNSRSEMNVSTLELGDSALYLCASSQGGGYEKLFFGSGTQLSVL.

This CDR3 reads CASSLFQGDYYGYTF. The CDR3 DNA sequence: TGTGCCAGCAGTTTATTCCAGGGGGACTACTATGGCTACACCTTC. The chain is built from TRBV27 and TRBJ1-2; 7 nucleotides agree with TRBD1. The CDR3 has 15 amino acids. The V gene's germline CDR1 is MNHEY and CDR2 SMNVEV (reference sequence). V shed 1 base and J 3 bases; nucleotides not matched to a gene: 5.

J is TRBJ1-2 and V is TRBV24-1; possible D gene TRBD1, 5 bases. This CDR3 contains 16 residues. In germline, CDR1 is KGHDR, CDR2 SFDVKD. The V end was cut by 3 bases, the J end by 4 bases, with 17 bases between. The CDR3 reads CATSDPTRGESYGYTF. CDR3 nucleotide sequence: TGTGCCACCAGTGATCCGACGAGGGGCGAGAGCTATGGCTACACCTTC.

This clone was observed a few times. The V call is TRBV7-9, the J call TRBJ2-1; possibly TRBD2 for D (6 bases). The CDR3 consists of 15 residues. The ends were cut back, 5 bases at V and 3 bases at J, with 14 bases in the middle. The germline CDR1 and CDR2 sequences are SEHNR and FQNEAQ (reference sequence). The CDR3 bases are TGTGCCAGCAGCCTACGGGAGTTGGGCTACAATGAGCAGTTCTTC. The encoded protein is CASSLRELGYNEQFF.